The 17 T cell receptor beta chains in this list originate from one sample, sequenced in a study of cytomegalovirus exposure and HLA in healthy donors. 13 Jbeta primers and 60 Vbeta primers were used for the PCR. Sequencing was performed with immunoSEQ multiplex PCR; in TCRdb, only in-frame clones are kept and a portion is missing. The sample shows roughly 99,000 clones, roughly three quarters of them seen only once. The specimen sequenced was PBMCs. The receptors come from a man in his late teens or twenties in good health and CMV-seronegative.

This clone was observed a single time. The chain recombines TRBV6-1 with TRBJ2-5; 7 bases fit TRBD1. CDR1 and CDR2 (germline): MNHNS, SASEGT. J lost 2 bases, V lost 7 bases, and 10 bases had no gene match. The CDR3 totals 15 residues. The CDR3 DNA follows: TGTGCCAGCAATCCGGTAGGGGGACAGCAAGAGACCCAGTACTTC. Amino acids: CASNPVGGQQETQYF.

This chain connects TRBV19 to TRBJ2-7; D gene unclear. Germline V lookup: CDR1 LNHDA, CDR2 SQIVND (reference sequence). The CDR3 is made up of 14 amino acids. Trimming stripped 2 bases from V and 2 bases from J, with 10 bases between. CDR3 nucleotide sequence: TGTGCCAGTAGTATACGCCACCCAGCCTACGAGCAGTACTTC. Translating it yields CASSIRHPAYEQYF.

This clone was observed a few times. This chain uses TRBV6-6 with TRBJ1-2; 10 bases match TRBD1. The CDR3 sequence is 14 residues long. V dropped 6 bases and J dropped 3; count of bases not matched to a gene: 4. CDR1 is MNHNY and CDR2 is SVGAGI in the germline V gene (reference sequence). The DNA of the CDR3 is TGTGCCAGCAGGGTGACAGGGGGCGACTATGGCTACACCTTC. Translated, it gives CASRVTGGDYGYTF.

This clone came up once. The chain links TRBV7-9 to TRBJ2-5; possibly TRBD1 for D (5 bases). V lost 6 bases and J lost 2, with 7 bases in between. This CDR3 is 12 amino acids long. Germline lookup yields CDR1 SEHNR and CDR2 FQNEAQ (reference sequence). CDR3 sequence: CASSRQQETQYF. In nucleotides, the CDR3 is TGTGCCAGCAGTCGACAGCAAGAGACCCAGTACTTC.

This chain uses TRBV5-4 with TRBJ2-5; the D is unclear. Germline V CDR1 and CDR2: SGHNT, YYREEE (reference sequence). V lost 1 base and J 1 base, leaving 5 bases between the germline ends. The length of the CDR3 is 13 residues. The chain's CDR3 is CASSLNSQETQYF. Written as DNA, the CDR3 is TGTGCCAGCAGCTTGAACAGCCAAGAGACCCAGTACTTC.

CDR3: CASSPVSGQLYEQYF. In DNA, the CDR3 is TGTGCCAGCAGCCCCGTATCGGGACAGTTGTACGAGCAGTACTTC. This chain joins TRBV5-6 and TRBJ2-7; TRBD1 matches 7 bases. This CDR3 spans 15 amino acids. Germline V gene data show CDR1 as SGHDT and CDR2 as YYEEEE. The V gene end was trimmed by 4 bases and the J gene end by 4 bases; junction bases not matched to a gene: 11.

The chain has TRBV5-1 and TRBJ2-3; 7 bases are shared with TRBD2. Germline trimming cut 0 bases from V and 5 bases from J; bases unmatched to any gene: 6. The CDR3 extends over 15 amino acids. The V gene's germline CDR1 is SGHRS and CDR2 YFSETQ. The CDR3 here is CASSLEGGRGDTQYF. CDR3 nucleotide sequence: TGCGCCAGCAGCTTGGAGGGAGGGCGGGGAGATACGCAGTATTTT.

CDR3 sequence reads: CATSGPGGGRPQHF. The CDR3 region has the DNA TGTGCCACCAGCGGGCCGGGGGGCGGGCGGCCCCAGCATTTT. The chain couples TRBV15 to TRBJ1-5; tentative D call: TRBD1 (6 bases). The ends were cut back, 5 bases at V and 9 bases at J, with 17 bases in the middle. In germline, CDR1 is LNHNV, CDR2 YYDKDF (reference sequence). The CDR3 length is 14 residues.

This clone came up once. The rearrangement links TRBV6-6 to TRBJ2-5; possibly TRBD2 for D (6 bases). The CDR3 contains 16 residues. V shed 5 bases and J shed 1 base, with 17 bases lying between them. Germline values: CDR1 MNHNY, CDR2 SVGAGI (reference sequence). The CDR3 here is CASSPHAGPPQETQYF. CDR3 coding DNA: TGTGCCAGCAGTCCCCACGCGGGGCCCCCCCAAGAGACCCAGTACTTC.

In its sample, this clone was seen a few times. The chain's CDR3 is CASSLERNQPQHF. CDR3 DNA sequence: TGTGCCAGCAGTTTAGAACGGAATCAGCCCCAGCATTTT. This sequence joins TRBV27 and TRBJ1-5; D gene ambiguous. The germline V gene encodes CDR1 MNHEY and CDR2 SMNVEV (reference sequence). Trimming shortened V by 2 bases and J by 4 bases, and 6 bases separated the two germline ends. This CDR3 is built from 13 residues.

The CDR3 DNA reads TGTGCCAGCAGTGAAGAGCCCCTCTATGGCTACACCTTC. It encodes CASSEEPLYGYTF. The chain uses TRBV2 and TRBJ1-2; D call uncertain. With 1 base removed from V and 4 bases from J, the gap between germline ends came to 7 bases. From germline, CDR1 is SNHLY and CDR2 FYNNEI. This CDR3 has 13 residues.

The J gene is TRBJ1-1, the V gene TRBV7-2; no clear D gene. Germline V gene data show CDR1 as SGHTA and CDR2 as FQGNSA. The length of the CDR3 is 15 residues. The V gene lost 5 bases and the J gene lost 2 bases, with 15 bases spanning the gap. CDR3 region: CASSPGRLSNTEAFF. DNA of the CDR3: TGTGCCAGCAGCCCCGGCCGACTTTCCAACACTGAAGCTTTCTTT.

V and J are TRBV5-6 and TRBJ2-2, with a possible D match to TRBD2 (6 bases). The V gene's germline CDR1 is SGHDT and CDR2 YYEEEE. Deletions cut 7 bases from V and 4 bases from J, with 8 bases between. The CDR3 contains 12 residues. DNA for the CDR3: TGTGCCAGCCTGGGGGGCACCGGGGAGCTGTTTTTT. This translates into CASLGGTGELFF.

There are a few counts of this clone. This chain connects TRBV27 to TRBJ2-6; TRBD1 is a possible D gene (6 bases). Per germline, CDR1 MNHEY and CDR2 SMNVEV (reference sequence). The CDR3 sequence is 16 residues long. V was pared by 5 bases and J by 4 bases, with 15 bases between. CDR3: CASSPFGQSGANVLTF. The CDR3 DNA follows: TGTGCCAGCAGTCCCTTCGGACAGAGCGGGGCCAACGTCCTGACTTTC.

The chain couples TRBV28 to TRBJ1-2; TRBD1 might be the D (5 bases). Germline V gene lookup returns CDR1 MDHEN and CDR2 SYDVKM. The V gene lost 7 bases and the J gene lost 2 bases, with 14 bases spanning the gap. The CDR3 contains 14 residues. CDR3 bases: TGTGCCAGCAATCGCCTCCCAGGGAACTATGGCTACACCTTC. Translated, it gives CASNRLPGNYGYTF.

This clone was seen only a few times. The rearrangement uses TRBV7-2 and TRBJ2-3; 10 bases are shared with TRBD2. The junction had 17 bases not matched to a gene; V was cut back by 1 base and J by 10 bases. CDR1 and CDR2 from the germline V gene are SGHTA and FQGNSA. The length of the CDR3 is 18 residues. Written as DNA, the CDR3 is TGTGCCAGCAGCTTAGTCCCTACTAGCGGGGCCTCGCAAGGTGCGCAGTATTTT. This codes for CASSLVPTSGASQGAQYF.

This chain links TRBV7-9 with TRBJ1-2; 7 bases fit TRBD1. The V gene's germline CDR1 is SEHNR and CDR2 FQNEAQ (reference sequence). The CDR3 is 13 amino acids. V shed 3 bases, J shed 6 bases, and the junction held 4 bases outside the gene matches. CDR3 sequence: CASSFGRGDGYTF. As DNA, the CDR3 is TGTGCCAGCAGCTTCGGCAGGGGGGATGGCTACACCTTC.